Each of the 13 T cell receptor beta chains below was sequenced from the same sample in a study of identical twins' blood T cells. TCRdb processed the 5' RACE reads anew with MiXCR; each CDR3 protein has one entry. The repertoire holds hundreds of thousands of distinct CDR3 sequences, with under 30% as singletons. Sequences were obtained from PBMCs. The receptors stem from a woman between 18 and 55 years old in good health.

This clonotype was seen a few times. Its ends do not fully match the called genes, so a read error is possible. The chain couples TRBV10-3 to TRBJ1-1; 8 nucleotides match TRBD1. The V gene's germline CDR1 is ENHRY and CDR2 SYGVKD. The CDR3 is 12 residues long. The chain's CDR3 is CAISGSGQGRFF. The CDR3 DNA follows: TGTGCCATCAGTGGGTCCGGACAGGGCCGCTTTTTT.

This clonotype was counted between two and nine times. CDR3 bases: TGCAGCGTTACCCGGGAGCCAGAGACGGGCTACACCTTC. Translation gives CSVTREPETGYTF. This chain links TRBV29-1 with TRBJ1-2; D is ambiguous. CDR1 and CDR2 (germline): SQVTM, ANQGSEA. V gave up 5 bases and J gave up 8 bases, with 18 bases separating them. The CDR3 contains 13 residues.

This chain joins TRBV5-1 and TRBJ2-7; D not certain. Germline V gene lookup returns CDR1 SGHRS and CDR2 YFSETQ. The V and J ends lost 4 bases and 7 bases respectively, with 24 bases between them. This CDR3 has 16 amino acids. DNA of the CDR3: TGCGCCAGCAGCCTAAAGGGTGGGTCTTATATTTCGGAGCAGTACTTC. It encodes CASSLKGGSYISEQYF.

The V call is TRBV29-1, the J call TRBJ1-2; D unresolved. The ends were cut back, 4 bases at V and 0 bases at J, with 9 bases in the middle. Germline CDR1 and CDR2: SQVTM and ANQGSEA. This CDR3 has 13 residues. CDR3 in amino acids: CSVGYRANYGYTF. In nucleotides, the CDR3 is TGCAGCGTTGGTTATCGGGCTAACTATGGCTACACCTTC.

The V call is TRBV6-2 or TRBV6-3, the J call TRBJ1-1, with D hard to call. V shed 5 bases and J shed 8 bases, with 9 bases lying between them. Germline V gene sequence: CDR1 MNHEY, CDR2 SVGEGT. The length of the CDR3 is 11 residues. The CDR3: CASSPGLEAFF. The CDR3 DNA follows: TGTGCCAGCAGTCCCGGACTAGAAGCTTTCTTT.

As for this clonotype: Sequence at one end of the junction differs from germline and may be a read error. This sequence joins TRBV12-3 or TRBV12-4 and TRBJ2-2; D possibly corresponds to TRBD2 (5 bases). CDR3 length: 11 amino acids. CDR3 nucleotide sequence: TGTGCCAGCACTTTGGACGGGGATCTGTTTTTT. Translated: CASTLDGDLFF.

This clonotype was observed many times. This chain uses TRBV13 with TRBJ1-2; D remains ambiguous. CDR1 PRHDT and CDR2 FYEKMQ come from the germline V gene (reference sequence). V was pared by 5 bases and J by 8 bases, with 12 bases between. The CDR3 runs 12 residues. The CDR3, as DNA: TGTGCCAGCAGCCCCCGTTTTGGGGGCTACACCTTC. Its translation: CASSPRFGGYTF. The full variable domain, rest sourced from reference TRBV13 and TRBJ1-2, is AAGVIQSPRHLIKEKRETATLKCYPIPRHDTVYWYQQGPGQDPQFLISFYEKMQSDKGSIPDRFSAQQFSDYHSELNMSSLELGDSALYFCASSPRFGGYTFGSGTRLTVV.

This sequence joins TRBV20-1 and TRBJ1-2; the D is unclear. The CDR3 is 13 amino acids. Germline values: CDR1 DFQATT, CDR2 SNEGSKA (reference sequence). Trimming took 4 bases from V and 6 from J, leaving 15 bases between them. Here the CDR3 DNA reads TGCAGTGCTAAACAACCAGGCTGGGATGGCTACACCTTC. It is translated as CSAKQPGWDGYTF.

The rearrangement uses TRBV23-1 and TRBJ2-1, with D unresolved. TRBV23-1 falls under the ORF class, with uncertain function. CDR3 length: 9 residues. V was clipped by 10 bases and J by 5 bases, with 3 bases between them. CDR3 in DNA: TGCGCCAAACACAATGAGCAGTTCTTC. Encoded protein: CAKHNEQFF.

V gene TRBV2 combines with J gene TRBJ1-1; D gene unclear. CDR3 length: 14 residues. CDR1 and CDR2 from the germline V gene are SNHLY and FYNNEI. V was clipped by 6 bases and J by 4 bases, with 15 bases between them. CDR3 nucleotide sequence: TGTGCCAGCAGCCGAATTCTGATTGGCACTGAAGCTTTCTTT. Its translation is CASSRILIGTEAFF.

The CDR3 DNA sequence: TGTGCCAGCAGAAAGTCTCGGCATGGAAATGAAAAACTGTTTTTT. It specifies CASRKSRHGNEKLFF. The chain is built from TRBV5-6 and TRBJ1-4; D is unresolved. Between the trimmed V and J ends, which lost 5 bases and 5 bases, there was a span of 16 bases. Germline V lookup: CDR1 SGHDT, CDR2 YYEEEE. This CDR3 region has 15 residues.

This sequence joins TRBV5-1 and TRBJ2-7, with a possible D match to TRBD2 (5 bases). V dropped 2 bases and J dropped 0 bases, with 12 bases sitting between them. The germline V gene encodes CDR1 SGHRS and CDR2 YFSETQ. This CDR3 is built from 15 residues. CDR3 region: CASSFLAGGSYEQYF. CDR3 sequence (DNA): TGCGCCAGCAGCTTTTTGGCTGGAGGCTCCTACGAGCAGTACTTC.

A word on this clonotype: Germline is not matched at one junction end, which may reflect a read error. The chain combines TRBV5-1 with TRBJ2-1; TRBD2 might be the D (6 bases). The CDR3 extends over 15 amino acids. Germline V CDR1 and CDR2: SGHRS, YFSETQ. The CDR3 nucleotides read TGCGTCAGCAGTTTCGGCGGGACGATCTACAATGAGCAGTTCTTC. This translates into CVSSFGGTIYNEQFF.